This T cell receptor beta chain was recorded in a study of early T cells in non-severe SARS-CoV-2 infection (dated by TCRdb to the early 2020s). At the level of the whole study: Because TCR sequencing was done on bulk RNA from unsorted whole blood, the alpha and beta chains could not be paired.

Receptors were amplified or captured by 5' RACE. The instrument was a NextSeq 500. To correct for sequencing error and PCR bias, the TCR library protocol tagged individual cDNA molecules with unique molecular identifiers. Both TCR alpha and beta chains were sequenced, and tight co-correlation was observed between alpha and beta sequence abundances in each sample. In the paper's pipeline: Decombinator V4 was used to perform V gene, J gene and CDR3 annotation of TCR sequences. TCRs were defined as expanded if a significant change between any two time points was detected under a Poisson model with p below 0.0001. TCR abundances were normalised to the total number of TCRs sequenced in each sample and reported as counts per million. TRAV1-2 paired with TRAJ12, TRAJ20 or TRAJ33 defined MAIT TCRs, while TRAV10 paired with TRAJ18 defined iNKT TCRs. VDJdb, accessed 1 November 2021, was searched for CMV, EBV and SARS-CoV-2 annotated TCRs, excluding TCRs annotated for multiple antigens. TCRdb handled the public reads itself, with Q25 trimming in fastp and clone calling in MiXCR, and kept productive beta chains. Each CDR3 protein gets just one entry, which takes the most common genes and DNA from the rows behind it. The V and J calls and clone size come from TCRdb's table, not from the authors' own analysis. This sample is represented by around 52,000 distinct CDR3 sequences; around 13% of them were singletons. The ten biggest clones cover about 3.1% of the sample.

V loses 0 bases, J loses 6 bases, and the germline ends lie 9 bases apart. Sequences GTSNPN (CDR1) and SVGIG (CDR2) are obtained from the germline V gene (reference sequence). The cysteine opens and the phenylalanine closes a CDR3 of 13 amino acids. The only DNA kept is the CDR3, 39 bases in frame from the first base. Broad study findings and their caveats: VDJdb matching was skewed toward anti-spike CD8 responses and likely underestimated virus-specific expansions, missing private and CD4 specificities.

The study was a case-control design nested within a healthcare worker cohort in London, UK, with weekly nasopharyngeal swab PCR tests and blood sampling. Healthcare workers were recruited during the week of the UK lockdown, between 23 and 31 March 2020, and followed weekly for up to 16 weeks. Turning to this clonotype: Its target antigen remains unknown. No base quality information exists; no much larger clone differs at one position.

The V and J segments used are TRBV30 and TRBJ2-1; confidence is insufficient to name the D gene. Sequencing used whole blood. This receptor was obtained from an adult who was a healthcare worker with PCR-confirmed SARS-CoV-2 infection or an uninfected control (not recorded which). The encoded CDR3 is CAWSVSDLNEQFF. The DNA sequence is as follows: TGTGCCTGGAGTGTATCAGACCTCAATGAGCAGTTCTTC.